These T cell receptor beta chains were read from a single sample in a study of shared clonotypes between healthy human individuals. The assay was immunoSEQ multiplex PCR, and TCRdb's table has in-frame clones only and misses some. The sample shows 650,000 to 800,000 clones, just over 90% of them seen only once. Sequencing was carried out using naive CD8+ T cells sorted from blood. The receptors shown here come from a young man in good health. CDR3s include the opening cysteine and the closing phenylalanine or tryptophan. Fields, in order: clone size, D gene, J gene, V gene, CDR3 DNA, CDR3 protein. A D gene is named only where the DNA matches it firmly. Rows give clone size only sometimes, using once, few, many, or a class for an expanded clone.

.	.	TRBJ2-3	TRBV18	TGTGCCAGCTCACCCGTGGGGGGAGATACGCAGTATTTT	CASSPVGGDTQYF
once	.	TRBJ1-1	TRBV6-6	TGTGCCAGCAGTACGACAGGCAGTTACACTGAAGCTTTCTTT	CASSTTGSYTEAFF
.	.	TRBJ2-7	TRBV29-1	TGCAGCGTTGAAGACGCAGTCGTAAATGAGCAGTACTTC	CSVEDAVVNEQYF
.	.	TRBJ1-5	TRBV27	TGTGCCAGCGGGGCAGGACCTTTGAGCAATCAGCCCCAGCATTTT	CASGAGPLSNQPQHF
.	.	TRBJ1-1	TRBV27	TGTGCCAGCAGCTTTTATACAGGGATGAACACTGAAGCTTTCTTT	CASSFYTGMNTEAFF
few	.	TRBJ1-1	TRBV14	TGTGCCACAGAGGTTGACACTGAAGCTTTCTTT	CATEVDTEAFF
.	TRBD1	TRBJ2-7	TRBV6-1	TGTGCCAGCAGTGAAGCACAGGGGGTTTACGAGCAGTACTTC	CASSEAQGVYEQYF
.	TRBD2	TRBJ2-1	TRBV19	TGTGCCAGTAGTGGTGCTAGCGGGGGACACAATGAGCAGTTCTTC	CASSGASGGHNEQFF
.	.	TRBJ1-1	TRBV7-9	TGTGCCAGCAGCTTAGTCCAGAACACTGAAGCTTTCTTT	CASSLVQNTEAFF
.	.	TRBJ2-7	TRBV15	TGTGCCACCAGCTTCTCAACAGGGATCTACGAGCAGTACTTC	CATSFSTGIYEQYF
.	TRBD1	TRBJ2-7	TRBV7-9	TGTGCCAGCAGCTCTAGTGGGACAGGATCCTACGAGCAGTACTTC	CASSSSGTGSYEQYF
.	.	TRBJ2-7	TRBV27	TGTGCCAGCAGTTTTGGGGGTTCCTCCTACGAGCAGTACTTC	CASSFGGSSYEQYF
once	.	TRBJ2-2	TRBV9	TGTGCCAGCAGCGACCTTACCGGGGAGCTGTTTTTT	CASSDLTGELFF
.	TRBD2	TRBJ2-7	TRBV5-1	TGCGCCAGCAGCTTGACGGGAGGCTTCTACGAGCAGTACTTC	CASSLTGGFYEQYF
.	.	TRBJ1-1	TRBV27	TGTGCCAGCAGTTTATGGGTTAAGGCTGAAGCTTTCTTT	CASSLWVKAEAFF
once	.	TRBJ2-6	TRBV9	TGTGCCAGCAGCTTTAGCGGAGCTGGGACTGGGGCCAACGTCCTGACTTTC	CASSFSGAGTGANVLTF
.	TRBD2	TRBJ2-1	TRBV9	TGTGCCAGCAGCGTTAGTGGGACTAGCGGTTACAATGAGCAGTTCTTC	CASSVSGTSGYNEQFF
.	.	TRBJ2-3	TRBV19	TGTGCCAGTAGTATGTTGGGCACAGATACGCAGTATTTT	CASSMLGTDTQYF
.	.	TRBJ2-7	TRBV25-1	TGTGCCAGCAGTGAAGATCGAGGGCAGAACTACGAGCAGTACTTC	CASSEDRGQNYEQYF
.	.	TRBJ2-2	TRBV5-5	TGTGCCAGCAGCTTGGATCCCACCAACACCGGGGAGCTGTTTTTT	CASSLDPTNTGELFF
.	TRBD2	TRBJ2-5	TRBV10-3	TGTGCCATCAGTGACTGGACTAGCGGGTACCAAGAGACCCAGTACTTC	CAISDWTSGYQETQYF
.	.	TRBJ1-2	TRBV4-3	TGCGCCAGCAGCCAAGAGAGGGGGAGGGTGTCTAGCGGCTACACCTTC	CASSQERGRVSSGYTF
.	.	TRBJ2-1	TRBV28	TGTGCCAGCAGTTTATGGGCTAGTGGGGCCAATGAGCAGTTCTTC	CASSLWASGANEQFF
.	.	TRBJ1-2	TRBV7-9	TGTGCCAGCAGCTTAGCAGGGTCTGGCTACACCTTC	CASSLAGSGYTF
.	TRBD1	TRBJ1-1	TRBV19	TGTGCCAGTAGTATTCAGGGGGCGCACACTGAAGCTTTCTTT	CASSIQGAHTEAFF
.	TRBD1	TRBJ2-7	TRBV13	TGTGCCAGCAGAGCCGGGACAGAGAACGGCGAGCAGTACTTC	CASRAGTENGEQYF
.	.	TRBJ2-6	TRBV19	TGTGCCAGTAGCTGGATAGGGCTTGATTCCCCTGGGGCCAACGTCCTGACTTTC	CASSWIGLDSPGANVLTF
.	.	TRBJ2-7	TRBV4-1	TGCGCCAGCAGCCCAAGGAGTGGGAGTCTTCTCGAGCAGTACTTC	CASSPRSGSLLEQYF
once	.	TRBJ1-1	TRBV27	TGTGCCAGCAGTTTATGGGGCTCAAGGAACACTGAAGCTTTCTTT	CASSLWGSRNTEAFF
.	.	TRBJ2-5	TRBV5-1	TGCGCCAGCAGCTTGTGGGGGACCCAGGAGACCCAGTACTTC	CASSLWGTQETQYF
once	.	TRBJ2-1	TRBV7-9	TGTGCCAGCAGCGCAGGATTGGTTTCCGGGTTTCGCTTCTTC	CASSAGLVSGFRFF
once	TRBD1	TRBJ2-7	TRBV4-1	TGCGCCAGCAGCCTGGACAGGGACTACGAGCAGTACTTC	CASSLDRDYEQYF
.	TRBD2	TRBJ2-1	TRBV10-3	TGTGCCATCAGCGGGCCCCTAGCGGGACCTGAGCAGTTCTTC	CAISGPLAGPEQFF
.	.	TRBJ2-7	TRBV18	TGTGCCAGCTCAATCACGGGACGCCAGAGCTCCTACGAGCAGTACTTC	CASSITGRQSSYEQYF
.	TRBD1	TRBJ1-2	TRBV27	TGTGCCAGCAGTTCTCCCGAAACAGGGGAGAGAGGCTACACCTTC	CASSSPETGERGYTF
.	TRBD1	TRBJ1-1	TRBV4-1	TGCGCCAGCAGCCGATCGACAGGGGGAAACACTGAAGCTTTCTTT	CASSRSTGGNTEAFF
.	.	TRBJ1-1	TRBV28	TGTGCCAGCAGTCCTTTTCCGGGGAGCCACACAAGCACTGAAGCTTTCTTT	CASSPFPGSHTSTEAFF
.	TRBD2	TRBJ2-2	TRBV7-9	TGTGCCAGCAGCTTGGGACTCGGGGGGATTACCGGGGAGCTGTTTTTT	CASSLGLGGITGELFF
.	.	TRBJ2-1	TRBV6-6	TGTGCCAGCAGTTATGTGTTGAGCCATGAGCAGTTCTTC	CASSYVLSHEQFF
.	TRBD1	TRBJ2-1	TRBV19	TGTGCCAGTAGTATTCTTCGGACAGGGTCCCCCAATGAGCAGTTCTTC	CASSILRTGSPNEQFF
.	.	TRBJ2-3	TRBV5-1	TGCGCCAGCAGCTCCTTTTTGTATAGCACAGATACGCAGTATTTT	CASSSFLYSTDTQYF
.	TRBD2	TRBJ2-7	TRBV9	TGTGCCAGCAGCACGGGACTAGCGGCCCTCGAGCAGTACTTC	CASSTGLAALEQYF
.	TRBD2	TRBJ2-1	TRBV27	TGTGCCAGCAGTGCGCCCCCGACTAGCGGGAGGGCCTCGTTATACAATGAGCAGTTCTTC	CASSAPPTSGRASLYNEQFF
.	TRBD2	TRBJ2-2	TRBV6-1	TGTGCCAGCAGTGATAAAGTCGGGGGGGCCCTTCAGAACACCGGGGAGCTGTTTTTT	CASSDKVGGALQNTGELFF
.	TRBD1	TRBJ2-7	TRBV19	TGTGCCAGTAGTAAAGGACAGGGTATTCTCGAGCAGTACTTC	CASSKGQGILEQYF